In its sample, the clone carrying this T cell receptor (beta chain) was seen a few times. What it binds is not known. These data belong to a study of T cells in Graves' hyperthyroidism and ophthalmopathy. As for the study in general: Staff took peripheral blood when the initial diagnosis was made, before any treatment began.

Predating any ophthalmopathy symptoms, the blood sample was taken at first hyperthyroidism diagnosis. Source material for PBMCs was over 7.5 ml fresh peripheral blood. This CDR3 is 11 amino acids long. Germline CDR1 and CDR2: MNHNS and SASEGT. Between the trimmed V and J ends, which lost 6 bases and 5 bases, there was a span of 8 bases. Overall study findings and caveats: The model anticipated ophthalmopathy a median about six months pre-onset.

RNA transcripts yielded amplified TCR beta CDR3 regions. RT-PCR in the first round (using the HTBI primer set) targeted the TCR CDR3. TCRdb reprocessed the multiplex PCR reads with MiXCR, giving one entry per CDR3 protein. The sample consists of 250,000 to 300,000 distinct CDR3 sequences, 13% of them appearing once. The sequence was obtained from a woman aged 25 to 45 with Graves' hyperthyroidism that later progressed to Graves' ophthalmopathy. The V and J genes are TRBV6-1 and TRBJ2-7; D gene uncertain. Sequencing input: blood. The CDR3 spells CASRNRDEQYF. The DNA of the CDR3 is TGTGCCAGCAGAAACCGGGACGAGCAGTACTTC.